This T cell receptor beta chain was profiled in a study of blood T cell repertoires in COVID-19. This CDR3 region has 11 residues. Germline loops: CDR1 SGHRS, CDR2 YFSETQ. The V gene lost 7 bases and the J gene lost 6 bases, with 9 bases spanning the gap. Profiled with immunoSEQ multiplex PCR; TCRdb holds only in-frame clones, not every one. This table holds roughly 200,000 clones, over 75% found once. The receptor was derived from a man in his forties or fifties with acute or convalescent COVID-19. The V gene is TRBV5-1, the J gene TRBJ2-3; D not certain. Sequenced: peripheral blood. The CDR3 region has the DNA TGCGCCAGCGATCGGTCGGATACGCAGTATTTT. Translating it yields CASDRSDTQYF.